These 18 T cell receptor beta chains originate from one sample sequenced in a study of CD8 T cells in Susac syndrome. The RNA input was roughly 0.45 to 1 ug, and it was reverse transcribed with random hexamers. Each CDR3 protein is one row after TCRdb ran MiXCR on the immunoSEQ multiplex PCR reads. The sample has roughly 200,000 distinct CDR3 sequences, roughly 94% seen once. Sequencing used CD4+ T cells from PBMCs. These receptors all come from a human donor in good health.

The gene calls are TRBV27 and TRBJ2-7; maybe TRBD2 (6 bases). The CDR3 totals 14 residues. Trimming removed 4 bases from V and 2 bases from J, with 12 bases in between. The V gene's germline CDR1 is MNHEY and CDR2 SMNVEV (reference sequence). CDR3 loop: CASSSSSGAYEQYF. In DNA, the CDR3 is TGTGCCAGCAGTTCGTCATCGGGGGCCTACGAGCAGTACTTC.

The chain uses TRBV28 and TRBJ2-1; 8 positions agree with TRBD1. The CDR3 consists of 15 residues. J gave up 9 bases and V 3 bases, and 10 bases lay outside the gene matches. CDR1 MDHEN and CDR2 SYDVKM come from the germline V gene. The CDR3 spells CASSFSGQGAGEQFF. CDR3 nucleotides: TGTGCCAGCAGTTTCTCCGGGCAGGGGGCGGGTGAGCAGTTCTTC. Drawing the rest from reference TRBV28 and TRBJ2-1, the complete variable domain is DVKVTQSSRYLVKRTGEKVFLECVQDMDHENMFWYRQDPGLGLRLIYFSYDVKMKEKGDIPEGYSVSREKKERFSLILESASTNQTSMYLCASSFSGQGAGEQFFGPGTRLTVL.

The J gene is TRBJ1-1, the V gene TRBV28; perhaps TRBD1 as D (6 bases). Germline V gene data show CDR1 as MDHEN and CDR2 as SYDVKM. V gave up 6 bases and J gave up 0 bases, with 20 bases separating them. The CDR3 contains 17 residues. CDR3 bases: TGTGCCAGCAGGGGCGGGGGGCCGCCTGAATTGAACACTGAAGCTTTCTTT. Translating it yields CASRGGGPPELNTEAFF.

This chain uses TRBV2 with TRBJ2-1; 8 positions match TRBD1. The germline CDR1 and CDR2 sequences are SNHLY and FYNNEI. The CDR3 sequence is 17 residues long. Unmatched junction bases numbered 8, after V lost 0 bases and J lost 4 bases. The CDR3 sequence: CASSEAQGASEYNEQFF. CDR3 coding DNA: TGTGCCAGCAGTGAAGCTCAGGGGGCTAGCGAGTACAATGAGCAGTTCTTC.

The chain uses TRBV11-2 and TRBJ2-5; no definite D call. The CDR3 loop spans 12 amino acids. Per the germline V gene, CDR1 is SGHAT and CDR2 is FQNNGV. V lost 8 bases to trimming and J lost 2 bases, with 9 bases between them. CDR3 region: CASSPVQETQYF. The DNA of the CDR3 is TGTGCCAGCTCACCGGTACAAGAGACCCAGTACTTC.

This sequence joins TRBV29-1 and TRBJ2-3; D may correspond to TRBD1 or TRBD2 (6 bases each). From germline, CDR1 is SQVTM and CDR2 ANQGSEA. Trimming took 6 bases from V and 3 from J, leaving 16 bases between them. The CDR3 is made up of 14 amino acids. In nucleotides, the CDR3 is TGCAGCGTACCCCGGAGGGGGGTGACAGATACGCAGTATTTT. Protein sequence: CSVPRRGVTDTQYF.

This chain connects TRBV2 to TRBJ2-7, with 7 bases identical to TRBD1. This CDR3 is built from 14 residues. Germline V gene sequence: CDR1 SNHLY, CDR2 FYNNEI. The junction had 7 bases not matched to a gene; V was cut back by 7 bases and J by 1 base. The CDR3 is CASITGQLSYEQYF. CDR3 DNA sequence: TGTGCCAGCATTACGGGACAGCTTTCCTACGAGCAGTACTTC.

V usage is TRBV28 and J usage is TRBJ2-7; 9 nucleotides line up with TRBD2. Germline CDR1 MDHEN, CDR2 SYDVKM. With V trimmed by 7 bases and J by 5 bases, 12 bases remained unmatched. This CDR3 has 15 residues. The CDR3 region has the DNA TGTGCCAGCAACTCAGGGGCTAGCGGGAATCACGAGCAGTACGTC. Residues: CASNSGASGNHEQYV.

The rearrangement links TRBV20-1 to TRBJ2-3; unclear D gene. Trimming took 7 bases from V and 1 from J, leaving 9 bases between them. This CDR3 has 12 amino acids. Germline assignment: CDR1 DFQATT and CDR2 SNEGSKA (reference sequence). CDR3 nucleotides: TGCAGTGTATCCACTCGCACAGATACGCAGTATTTT. This translates into CSVSTRTDTQYF.

The rearrangement uses TRBV29-1 and TRBJ1-2; 7 bases are shared with TRBD1. Germline trimming cut 3 bases from V and 4 bases from J; bases unmatched to any gene: 8. Germline assignment: CDR1 SQVTM and CDR2 ANQGSEA. The CDR3 sequence is 14 residues long. CDR3 nucleotide sequence: TGCAGCGTTGATCGCACCGGGACAGTCTATGGCTACACCTTC. Its protein product is CSVDRTGTVYGYTF.

A few counts support this clonotype. One junction end disagrees with the germline gene, perhaps due to a read error. The rearrangement uses TRBV27 and TRBJ2-7; the D gene is possibly TRBD1 (5 bases). The CDR3 covers 13 residues. Germline loops: CDR1 MNHEY, CDR2 SMNVEV (reference sequence). The CDR3 loop reads CASSSDTAYVQYF. The CDR3 region has the DNA TGTGCCAGCAGTTCGGACACGGCCTACGTGCAGTACTTC.

The chain is built from TRBV12-3 or TRBV12-4 and TRBJ2-3, with D hard to call. There are 12 residues in the CDR3. V lost 4 bases to trimming and J lost 4 bases, with 6 bases between them. The CDR3: CASSSPPDTQYF. The CDR3 DNA follows: TGTGCCAGCAGTTCCCCCCCAGATACGCAGTATTTT.

The CDR3: CASSQVRSEQYF. The CDR3 region has the DNA TGTGCCAGCAGCCAAGTGCGAAGCGAGCAGTACTTC. The chain carries TRBV3-1 and TRBJ2-7; D ambiguous. V lost 1 base and J 6 bases, leaving 7 bases between the germline ends. The CDR3 spans 12 residues. CDR1 and CDR2 (germline): LGHDT, YNNKEL (reference sequence).

The chain is built from TRBV10-2 and TRBJ2-5, with a possible D match to TRBD1 (5 bases). Trimming stripped 6 bases from V and 2 bases from J, with 10 bases between. From germline, CDR1 is WSHSY and CDR2 SAAADI. The CDR3 loop spans 13 amino acids. CDR3 bases: TGCGCCAGCAGAAGTGCAGGGCAAGAGACCCAGTACTTC. It codes for CASRSAGQETQYF.

The rearrangement uses TRBV20-1 and TRBJ2-7, with a tentative D call TRBD1 (5 bases). The V gene lost 7 bases and the J gene lost 11 bases, with 21 bases spanning the gap. Germline assignment: CDR1 DFQATT and CDR2 SNEGSKA (reference sequence). The CDR3 covers 12 residues. CDR3 region: CSGGRDSGPEYF. CDR3 bases: TGCAGTGGGGGCAGAGACTCCGGGCCTGAGTACTTC.

The rearrangement joins TRBV15 to TRBJ2-2, with D unresolved. The ends were cut back, 5 bases at V and 1 base at J, with 11 bases in the middle. Looked up from germline, CDR1 is LNHNV and CDR2 is YYDKDF (reference sequence). This CDR3 comprises 15 residues. CDR3 amino acids: CATSPRYGNTGELFF. The DNA for the CDR3 is TGTGCCACCAGCCCGCGATACGGGAACACCGGGGAGCTGTTTTTT.

The V call is TRBV19, the J call TRBJ2-1, with 7 bases matching TRBD2. With V trimmed by 4 bases and J by 12 bases, 9 bases remained unmatched. CDR3 length equals 13 residues. Looked up from germline, CDR1 is LNHDA and CDR2 is SQIVND (reference sequence). In DNA, the CDR3 is TGTGCCAGTAGTAGCTCTAGCCCGGGAGGGCAGTTCTTC. As protein: CASSSSSPGGQFF.

This chain links TRBV7-9 with TRBJ1-6, with 7 positions matching TRBD1. Trimming took 3 bases from V and 9 from J; bases not matched to a gene: 5. From germline, CDR1 is SEHNR and CDR2 FQNEAQ (reference sequence). The CDR3 loop spans 14 amino acids. DNA for the CDR3: TGTGCCAGCAGCTTTCGGGACAGCGTTTCACCCCTCCACTTT. Translated: CASSFRDSVSPLHF.